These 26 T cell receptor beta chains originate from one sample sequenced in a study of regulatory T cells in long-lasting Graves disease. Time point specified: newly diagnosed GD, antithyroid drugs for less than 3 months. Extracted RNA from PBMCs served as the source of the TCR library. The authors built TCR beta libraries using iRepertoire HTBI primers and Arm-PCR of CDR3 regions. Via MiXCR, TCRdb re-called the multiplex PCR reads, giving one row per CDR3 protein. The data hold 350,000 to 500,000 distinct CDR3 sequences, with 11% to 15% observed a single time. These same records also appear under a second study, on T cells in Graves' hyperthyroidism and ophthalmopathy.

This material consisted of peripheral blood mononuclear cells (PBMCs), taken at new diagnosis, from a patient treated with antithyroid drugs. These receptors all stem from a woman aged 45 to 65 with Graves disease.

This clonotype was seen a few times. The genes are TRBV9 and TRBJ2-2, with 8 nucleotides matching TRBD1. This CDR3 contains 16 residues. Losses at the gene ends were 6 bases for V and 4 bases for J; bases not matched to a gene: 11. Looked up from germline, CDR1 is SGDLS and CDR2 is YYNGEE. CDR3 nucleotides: TGTGCCAGCACCCCAGAAGGACAGGGAGGCACCGGGGAGCTGTTTTTT. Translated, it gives CASTPEGQGGTGELFF.

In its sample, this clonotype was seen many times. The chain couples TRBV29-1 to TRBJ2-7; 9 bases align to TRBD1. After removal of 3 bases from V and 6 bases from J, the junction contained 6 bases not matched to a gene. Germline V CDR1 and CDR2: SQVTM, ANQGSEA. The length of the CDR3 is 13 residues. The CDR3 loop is CSVDSDRGGEQYF. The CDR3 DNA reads TGCAGCGTTGACTCAGACAGGGGGGGCGAGCAGTACTTC.

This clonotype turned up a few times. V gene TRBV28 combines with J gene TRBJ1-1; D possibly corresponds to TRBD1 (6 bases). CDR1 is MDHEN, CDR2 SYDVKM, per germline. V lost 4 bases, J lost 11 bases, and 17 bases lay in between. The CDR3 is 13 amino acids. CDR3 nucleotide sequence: TGTGCCAGCAGTTATAGGGGGGTAGGTGGGGCTTTCTTT. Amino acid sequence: CASSYRGVGGAFF.

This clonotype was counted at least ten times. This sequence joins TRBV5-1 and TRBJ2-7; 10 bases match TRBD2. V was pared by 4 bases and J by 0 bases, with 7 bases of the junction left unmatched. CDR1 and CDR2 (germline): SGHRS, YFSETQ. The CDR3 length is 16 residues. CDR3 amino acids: CASSQISSGSSYEQYF. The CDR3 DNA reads TGCGCCAGCAGCCAAATCTCTAGCGGGAGCTCCTACGAGCAGTACTTC.

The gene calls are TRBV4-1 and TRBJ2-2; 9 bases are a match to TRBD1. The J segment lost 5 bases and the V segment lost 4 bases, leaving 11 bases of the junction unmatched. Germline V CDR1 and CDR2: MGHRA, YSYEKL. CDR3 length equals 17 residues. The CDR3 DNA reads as TGCGCCAGCAGCCCACTTACAGGGGGCCAAACAACCGGGGAGCTGTTTTTT. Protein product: CASSPLTGGQTTGELFF.

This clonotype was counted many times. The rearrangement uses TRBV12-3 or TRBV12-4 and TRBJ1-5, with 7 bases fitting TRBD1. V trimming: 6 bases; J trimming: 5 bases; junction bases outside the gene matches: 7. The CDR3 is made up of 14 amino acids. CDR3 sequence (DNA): TGTGCCAGCAGGTCGACAGGGTCCTATCAGCCCCAGCATTTT. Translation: CASRSTGSYQPQHF.

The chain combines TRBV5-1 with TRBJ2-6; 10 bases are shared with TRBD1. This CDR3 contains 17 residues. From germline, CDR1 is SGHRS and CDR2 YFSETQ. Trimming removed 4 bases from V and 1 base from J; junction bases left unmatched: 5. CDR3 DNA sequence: TGCGCCAGCAGCACCGGACAGGGGGTATCTGGGGCCAACGTCCTGACTTTC. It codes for CASSTGQGVSGANVLTF.

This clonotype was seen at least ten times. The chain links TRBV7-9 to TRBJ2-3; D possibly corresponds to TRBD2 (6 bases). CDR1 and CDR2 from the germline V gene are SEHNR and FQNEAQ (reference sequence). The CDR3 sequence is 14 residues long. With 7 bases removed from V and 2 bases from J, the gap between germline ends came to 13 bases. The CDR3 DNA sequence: TGTGCCAGCACCAACTGGGGGGACACAGATACGCAGTATTTT. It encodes CASTNWGDTDTQYF.

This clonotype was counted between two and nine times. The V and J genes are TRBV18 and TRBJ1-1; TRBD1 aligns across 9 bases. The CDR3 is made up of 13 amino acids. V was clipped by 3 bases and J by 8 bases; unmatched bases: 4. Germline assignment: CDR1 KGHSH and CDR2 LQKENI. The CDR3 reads CASSPRDREEAFF. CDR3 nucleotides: TGTGCCAGCTCACCCCGGGACAGGGAAGAAGCTTTCTTT.

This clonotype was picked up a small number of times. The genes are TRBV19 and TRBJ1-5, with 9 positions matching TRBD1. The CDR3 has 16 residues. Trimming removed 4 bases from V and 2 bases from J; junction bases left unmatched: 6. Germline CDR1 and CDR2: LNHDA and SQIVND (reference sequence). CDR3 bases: TGTGCCAGTAGTAGGGACAGGGAGTATGGCAATCAGCCCCAGCATTTT. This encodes CASSRDREYGNQPQHF.

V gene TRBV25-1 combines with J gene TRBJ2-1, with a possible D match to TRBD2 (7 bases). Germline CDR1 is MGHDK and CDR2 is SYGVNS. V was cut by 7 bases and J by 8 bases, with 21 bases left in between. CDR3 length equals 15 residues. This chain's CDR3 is CASNLGGRAGDEQFF. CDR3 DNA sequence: TGTGCCAGCAACCTAGGGGGGAGGGCGGGCGATGAGCAGTTCTTC.

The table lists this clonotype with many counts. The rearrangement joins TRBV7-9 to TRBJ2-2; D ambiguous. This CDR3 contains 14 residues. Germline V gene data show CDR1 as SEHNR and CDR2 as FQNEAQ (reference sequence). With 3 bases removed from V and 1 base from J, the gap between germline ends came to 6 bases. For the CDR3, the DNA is TGTGCCAGCAGCTTTTCACAGAACACCGGGGAGCTGTTTTTT. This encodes CASSFSQNTGELFF.

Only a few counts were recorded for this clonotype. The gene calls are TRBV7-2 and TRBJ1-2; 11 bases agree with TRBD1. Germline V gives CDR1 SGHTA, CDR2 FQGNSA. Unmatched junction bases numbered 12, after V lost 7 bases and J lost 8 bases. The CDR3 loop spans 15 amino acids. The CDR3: CASTTSRTGGWGYTF. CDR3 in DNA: TGTGCCAGCACCACTAGTCGGACAGGGGGCTGGGGCTACACCTTC.

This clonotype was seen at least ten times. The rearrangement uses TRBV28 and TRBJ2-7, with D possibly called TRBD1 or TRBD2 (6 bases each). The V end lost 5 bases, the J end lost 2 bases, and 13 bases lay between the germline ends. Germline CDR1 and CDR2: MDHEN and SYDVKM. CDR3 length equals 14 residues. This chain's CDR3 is CASSTAGHPYEQYF. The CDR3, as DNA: TGTGCCAGCAGTACCGCGGGACACCCCTACGAGCAGTACTTC.

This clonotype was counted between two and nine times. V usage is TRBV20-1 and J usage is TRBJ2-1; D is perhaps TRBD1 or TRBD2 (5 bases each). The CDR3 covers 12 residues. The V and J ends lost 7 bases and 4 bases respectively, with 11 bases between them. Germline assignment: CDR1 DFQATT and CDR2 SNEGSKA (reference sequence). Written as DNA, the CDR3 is TGCAGTGTTGGGACCGTGTACAATGAGCAGTTCTTC. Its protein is CSVGTVYNEQFF.

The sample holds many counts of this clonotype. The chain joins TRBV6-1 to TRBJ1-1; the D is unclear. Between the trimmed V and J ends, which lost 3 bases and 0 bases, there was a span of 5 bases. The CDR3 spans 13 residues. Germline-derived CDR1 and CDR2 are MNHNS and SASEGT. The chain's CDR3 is CASSEFLNTEAFF. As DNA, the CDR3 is TGTGCCAGCAGTGAGTTTCTGAACACTGAAGCTTTCTTT.

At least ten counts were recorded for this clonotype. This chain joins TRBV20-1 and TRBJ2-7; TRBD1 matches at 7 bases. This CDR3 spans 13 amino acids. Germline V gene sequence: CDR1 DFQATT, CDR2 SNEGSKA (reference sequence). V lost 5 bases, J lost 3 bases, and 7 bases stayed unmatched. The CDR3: CSAQRTGLYEQYF. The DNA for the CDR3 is TGCAGTGCTCAACGGACAGGCCTCTACGAGCAGTACTTC.

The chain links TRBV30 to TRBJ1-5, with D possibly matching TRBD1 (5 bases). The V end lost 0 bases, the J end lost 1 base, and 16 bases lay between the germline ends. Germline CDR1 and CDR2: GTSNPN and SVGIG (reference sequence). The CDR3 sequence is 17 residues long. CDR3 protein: CAWSVQGVTSSNQPQHF. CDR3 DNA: TGTGCCTGGAGTGTACAAGGGGTGACGTCGAGCAATCAGCCCCAGCATTTT.

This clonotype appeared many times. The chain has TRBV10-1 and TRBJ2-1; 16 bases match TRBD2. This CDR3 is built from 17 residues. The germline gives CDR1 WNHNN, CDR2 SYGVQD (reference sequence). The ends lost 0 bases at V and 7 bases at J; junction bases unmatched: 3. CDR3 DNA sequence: TGCGCCAGCAGTGAGTCGGGACTAGCGGGAGGGAGAAATGAGCAGTTCTTC. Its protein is CASSESGLAGGRNEQFF.

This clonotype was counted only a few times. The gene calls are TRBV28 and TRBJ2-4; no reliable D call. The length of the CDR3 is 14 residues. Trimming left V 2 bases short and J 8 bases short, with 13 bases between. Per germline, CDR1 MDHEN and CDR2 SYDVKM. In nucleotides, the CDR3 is TGTGCCAGCAGTTTAATACAGTCGGCACACATTCAGTACTTC. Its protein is CASSLIQSAHIQYF.

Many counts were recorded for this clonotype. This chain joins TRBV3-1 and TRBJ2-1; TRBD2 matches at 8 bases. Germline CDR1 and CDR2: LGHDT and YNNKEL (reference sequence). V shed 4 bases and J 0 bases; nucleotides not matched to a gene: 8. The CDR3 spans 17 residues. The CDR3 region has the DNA TGTGCCAGCAGCCCGACTAGCGCCTCCAGCTCCTACAATGAGCAGTTCTTC. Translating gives CASSPTSASSSYNEQFF.

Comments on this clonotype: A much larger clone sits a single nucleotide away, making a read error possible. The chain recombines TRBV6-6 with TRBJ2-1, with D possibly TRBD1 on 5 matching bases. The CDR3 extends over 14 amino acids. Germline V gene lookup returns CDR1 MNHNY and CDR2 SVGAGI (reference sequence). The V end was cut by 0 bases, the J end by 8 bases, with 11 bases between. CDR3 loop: CASSYSGRYDEQFF. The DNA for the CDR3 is TGTGCCAGCAGTTACTCGGGGCGTTACGATGAGCAGTTCTTC.

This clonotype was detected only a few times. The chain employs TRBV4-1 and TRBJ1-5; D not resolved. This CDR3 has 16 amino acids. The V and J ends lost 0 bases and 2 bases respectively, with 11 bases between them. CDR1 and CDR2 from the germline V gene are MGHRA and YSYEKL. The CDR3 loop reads CASSQDRKRCNQPQHF. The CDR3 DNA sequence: TGCGCCAGCAGCCAAGATCGGAAAAGATGCAATCAGCCCCAGCATTTT.

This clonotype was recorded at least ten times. CDR3 amino acids: CASSPGTSGSGVAETQYF. The CDR3 DNA is TGTGCCAGCAGCCCGGGGACTAGCGGGAGTGGGGTGGCAGAGACCCAGTACTTC. This chain joins TRBV11-2 and TRBJ2-5; 14 nucleotides agree with TRBD2. The junction had 12 bases not matched to a gene; V was cut back by 5 bases and J by 4 bases. Germline assignment: CDR1 SGHAT and CDR2 FQNNGV. The CDR3 is 18 amino acids.

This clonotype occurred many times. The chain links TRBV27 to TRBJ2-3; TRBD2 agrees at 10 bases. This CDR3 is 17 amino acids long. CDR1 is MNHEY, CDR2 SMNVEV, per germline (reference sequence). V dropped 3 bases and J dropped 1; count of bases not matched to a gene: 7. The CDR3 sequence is CASSFLAGDPRTDTQYF. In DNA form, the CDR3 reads TGTGCCAGCAGTTTTCTAGCGGGAGACCCCCGCACAGATACGCAGTATTTT.

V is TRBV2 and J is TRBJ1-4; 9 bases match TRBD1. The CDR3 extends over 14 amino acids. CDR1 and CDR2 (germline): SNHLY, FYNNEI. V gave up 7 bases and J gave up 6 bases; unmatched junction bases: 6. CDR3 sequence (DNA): TGTGCCAGCAAACCGGGACAGGGTTATGAAAAACTGTTTTTT. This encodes CASKPGQGYEKLFF.